These 6 T cell receptor beta chains came from one sample sequenced in a study of response to subunit inactivated influenza vaccine. TCRdb itself ran the RT-PCR reads through MiXCR, one entry per CDR3 protein. Seen here are over 150,000 distinct CDR3 sequences, approximately 9.2% observed once, and the top ten hold about a tenth. Material: non-naive T cells sorted from PBMCs, obtained on the day of vaccination. Every receptor here comes from a man aged 45-65 years who received an inactivated influenza vaccine.

This clonotype occurred many times. This chain connects TRBV6-1 to TRBJ1-3; the D gene is possibly TRBD1 (6 bases). Germline CDR1 is MNHNS and CDR2 is SASEGT. This CDR3 has 15 residues. Trimming stripped 7 bases from V and 4 bases from J, with 17 bases between. The CDR3 nucleotides read TGTGCCAGCAATACACCCCGGGACAAAGGAAACACCATATATTTT. It is translated as CASNTPRDKGNTIYF.

This clonotype came up a few times. V and J are TRBV6-5 and TRBJ2-3; maybe TRBD2 (5 bases). Germline CDR1 reads MNHEY; CDR2 reads SVGAGI. The CDR3 extends over 17 amino acids. V gave up 0 bases and J gave up 4 bases, with 17 bases separating them. The CDR3 DNA reads TGTGCCAGCAGTTACTCGATCGGGGAAGCCCGCGCAGATACGCAGTATTTT. Translating gives CASSYSIGEARADTQYF.

There are a few counts of this clonotype. This rearrangement joins TRBV20-1 to TRBJ2-1, with a weak D call TRBD2 (5 bases). Germline V gene lookup returns CDR1 DFQATT and CDR2 SNEGSKA (reference sequence). The V end was cut by 4 bases, the J end by 8 bases, with 21 bases between. The CDR3 is 15 residues long. CDR3 loop: CSATLRLPEEDEQFF. The DNA of the CDR3 is TGCAGTGCTACACTTCGACTACCTGAGGAGGATGAGCAGTTCTTC.

V usage is TRBV20-1 and J usage is TRBJ2-2; D remains ambiguous. The CDR3 is 13 residues long. With 4 bases removed from V and 6 bases from J, the gap between germline ends came to 12 bases. Germline CDR1 is DFQATT and CDR2 is SNEGSKA (reference sequence). CDR3 in DNA: TGCAGTGCTAATCTCTATACCGCCGGGGAGCTGTTTTTT. Its translation: CSANLYTAGELFF.

The V gene is TRBV20-1, the J gene TRBJ2-1, with 13 bases lining up with TRBD2. The CDR3 sequence is 20 residues long. Germline-derived CDR1 and CDR2 are DFQATT and SNEGSKA (reference sequence). J lost 3 bases, V lost 2 bases, and 16 bases had no gene match. CDR3 DNA sequence: TGCAGTGCTAGATTGGGACTAGCGGGGCCACCTAGCTTTAACTACAATGAGCAGTTCTTC. Protein sequence: CSARLGLAGPPSFNYNEQFF.

This clonotype was observed a handful of times. The chain joins TRBV28 to TRBJ1-5; tentatively, D is TRBD1 (5 bases). The CDR3 is 16 residues long. CDR1 and CDR2 from the germline V gene are MDHEN and SYDVKM. V was clipped by 5 bases and J by 0 bases, with 14 bases between them. The chain's CDR3 is CASSSPQGNSNQPQHF. The CDR3 coding sequence is TGTGCCAGCAGTAGCCCCCAGGGTAATAGCAATCAGCCCCAGCATTTT.